The 23 T cell receptor beta chains presented below share a single source sample, sequenced in a study of T cells after posttransplantation cyclophosphamide. TCRdb keeps only in-frame clones here, not all; method: immunoSEQ multiplex PCR. The sample has some 37,000 clones, none seen only once. The sample taken for sequencing was PBMCs. The receptors stem from a girl aged 5 to 17 in good health, CMV-negative, and a related stem cell transplant donor.

This clone was observed at least ten times. The CDR3 DNA follows: TGTGCCACGGTTGAAGGGGGGGCGGCCGTTGGAAACACCATATATTTT. As protein: CATVEGGAAVGNTIYF. This chain uses TRBV2 with TRBJ1-3; tentatively, D is TRBD1 (6 bases). V dropped 10 bases and J dropped 3 bases, with 22 bases sitting between them. The CDR3 loop spans 16 amino acids. In germline, CDR1 is SNHLY, CDR2 FYNNEI.

The sample holds many counts of this clone. The chain couples TRBV4-1 to TRBJ1-2; D is perhaps TRBD1 (5 bases). The CDR3 loop spans 15 amino acids. Deletions cut 5 bases from V and 7 bases from J, with 20 bases between. Germline V gene data show CDR1 as MGHRA and CDR2 as YSYEKL. The CDR3 is CASSYRLGGGFGYTF. Written as DNA, the CDR3 is TGCGCCAGCAGCTACCGCCTCGGGGGGGGGTTTGGCTACACCTTC.

The rearrangement links TRBV25-1 to TRBJ2-1, with 15 bases aligning to TRBD2. The length of the CDR3 is 15 residues. V dropped 2 bases and J dropped 7; count of bases not matched to a gene: 0. Germline V gives CDR1 MGHDK, CDR2 SYGVNS. The CDR3 reads CASSEGTSGRNEQFF. The CDR3 nucleotides read TGTGCCAGCAGTGAAGGGACTAGCGGGAGGAATGAGCAGTTCTTC.

This clone was recorded many times. The chain uses TRBV28 and TRBJ1-1; the D is unclear. With 6 bases removed from V and 4 bases from J, the gap between germline ends came to 9 bases. Germline loops: CDR1 MDHEN, CDR2 SYDVKM. The CDR3 is 12 residues long. The CDR3 DNA reads as TGTGCCAGCAGATTGAGCCTCACTGAAGCTTTCTTT. Its protein product is CASRLSLTEAFF.

This clone showed up many times. This chain uses TRBV5-1 with TRBJ2-7; D ambiguous. V shed 0 bases and J shed 3 bases, with 16 bases lying between them. This CDR3 region has 16 residues. Germline assignment: CDR1 SGHRS and CDR2 YFSETQ. The CDR3 loop reads CASSLGFPTGVYEQYF. CDR3 nucleotide sequence: TGCGCCAGCAGCTTGGGATTCCCAACCGGAGTCTACGAGCAGTACTTC.

The chain has TRBV11-2 and TRBJ2-3, with D tentatively TRBD2 (6 bases). V was pared by 5 bases and J by 4 bases, with 16 bases between. This CDR3 is built from 15 residues. Germline assignment: CDR1 SGHAT and CDR2 FQNNGV. CDR3 nucleotide sequence: TGTGCCAGCAGCCAGACTAGGATGCATTCAGATACGCAGTATTTT. As protein: CASSQTRMHSDTQYF.

This clone was recorded many times. The rearrangement joins TRBV4-3 to TRBJ2-3; D might be TRBD2 (5 bases). V lost 1 base to trimming and J lost 1 base, with 12 bases between them. The length of the CDR3 is 16 residues. CDR1 is LGHNA, CDR2 YSLEER, per germline. The CDR3 DNA is TGCGCCAGCAGCCAAGGGAGGACGATCGGCACAGATACGCAGTATTTT. This gives the protein CASSQGRTIGTDTQYF.

The V call is TRBV18, the J call TRBJ1-6; D gene uncertain. Germline assignment: CDR1 KGHSH and CDR2 LQKENI. Trimming removed 4 bases at V and 2 bases at J, with 9 bases between. This CDR3 spans 15 amino acids. CDR3 residues: CASSLSAAYNSPLHF. As DNA, the CDR3 is TGTGCCAGCTCACTATCGGCGGCCTATAATTCACCCCTCCACTTT.

This clone was observed at least ten times. The chain is built from TRBV19 and TRBJ1-4; 7 positions agree with TRBD1. This CDR3 comprises 18 residues. J was trimmed by 7 bases and V by 10 bases; bases with no gene match: 24. Germline V gene data show CDR1 as LNHDA and CDR2 as SQIVND (reference sequence). The CDR3 spells CATADLVRTGPIGEKLFF. CDR3 in DNA: TGTGCCACAGCGGATTTAGTTAGGACAGGTCCGATTGGTGAAAAACTGTTTTTT.

This clone was seen a handful of times. The V call is TRBV7-9, the J call TRBJ2-5; TRBD2 might be the D (7 bases). The CDR3 is 15 residues long. CDR1 SEHNR and CDR2 FQNEAQ come from the germline V gene (reference sequence). With 5 bases removed from V and 5 bases from J, the gap between germline ends came to 18 bases. The CDR3 here is CASSPLAGARETQYF. CDR3 nucleotides: TGTGCCAGCAGCCCCCTCGCGGGGGCGCGGGAGACCCAGTACTTC.

This clone was counted many times. J is TRBJ2-7 and V is TRBV7-9, with TRBD1 matching over 7 bases. Germline trimming cut 4 bases from V and 2 bases from J; bases unmatched to any gene: 2. Germline CDR1 SEHNR, CDR2 FQNEAQ (reference sequence). CDR3 length: 13 residues. The CDR3 spells CASSSTGTYEQYF. In DNA form, the CDR3 reads TGTGCCAGCAGCTCGACAGGGACCTACGAGCAGTACTTC.

This clone was detected many times. This chain joins TRBV7-9 and TRBJ2-7; D might be TRBD1 (6 bases). The V and J ends lost 5 bases and 0 bases respectively, with 17 bases between them. The CDR3 sequence is 16 residues long. From germline, CDR1 is SEHNR and CDR2 FQNEAQ (reference sequence). The CDR3 DNA reads as TGTGCCAGCAGCCAAACAAATAGGGGGAGCTCCTACGAGCAGTACTTC. It specifies CASSQTNRGSSYEQYF.

This clone was seen a few times. This sequence joins TRBV6-5 and TRBJ2-1, with TRBD1 matching over 8 bases. Germline V gives CDR1 MNHEY, CDR2 SVGAGI. This CDR3 is 14 amino acids long. V lost 6 bases and J lost 3; bases outside the gene matches: 4. The CDR3 coding sequence is TGTGCCAGCAGCTCGGGACAGGTCTACAATGAGCAGTTCTTC. It is translated as CASSSGQVYNEQFF.

The chain carries TRBV30 and TRBJ2-7, with D perhaps matching TRBD2 (5 bases). The CDR3 runs 11 residues. V lost 5 bases, J lost 5 bases, and 10 bases lay in between. Germline CDR1 is GTSNPN and CDR2 is SVGIG (reference sequence). The CDR3 loop reads CAWAEVDEQYF. CDR3 coding DNA: TGTGCCTGGGCGGAGGTGGACGAGCAGTACTTC. Combining the CDR3 with reference TRBV30 and TRBJ2-7 gives the whole variable domain SQTIHQWPATLVQPVGSPLSLECTVEGTSNPNLYWYRQAAGRGLQLLFYSVGIGQISSEVPQNLSASRPQDRQFILSSKKLLLSDSGFYLCAWAEVDEQYFGPGTRLTVT.

This clone was counted ten times or more. This chain links TRBV11-2 with TRBJ2-7, with a weak D call TRBD2 (6 bases). Germline V gives CDR1 SGHAT, CDR2 FQNNGV. V was shortened by 2 bases and J by 5 bases, with 16 bases between the two germline ends. The CDR3 extends over 15 amino acids. In DNA form, the CDR3 reads TGTGCCAGCAGCTTATCGGGACTTTACTTAGACGAGCAGTACTTC. It specifies CASSLSGLYLDEQYF.

The chain recombines TRBV25-1 with TRBJ2-2, with 7 bases that match TRBD1. Per germline, CDR1 MGHDK and CDR2 SYGVNS. V shed 2 bases, J shed 4 bases, and the junction held 4 bases outside the gene matches. The CDR3 covers 15 residues. CDR3 sequence: CASSEERGPTGELFF. For the CDR3, the DNA is TGTGCCAGCAGTGAAGAGAGGGGGCCCACCGGGGAGCTGTTTTTT.

This clone was seen repeatedly, ten times or more. CDR3 sequence (DNA): TGCAGCGTCTCAGCGGCGGACTCCTACGAGCAGTACTTC. Translated: CSVSAADSYEQYF. The chain joins TRBV29-1 to TRBJ2-7, with TRBD2 as a possible D gene (5 bases). The CDR3 runs 13 residues. Trimming stripped 6 bases from V and 0 bases from J, with 12 bases between. CDR1 and CDR2 from the germline V gene are SQVTM and ANQGSEA.

This chain uses TRBV2 with TRBJ2-7; D possibly corresponds to TRBD2 (5 bases). The CDR3 is made up of 13 amino acids. CDR1 SNHLY and CDR2 FYNNEI come from the germline V gene. V was pared by 11 bases and J by 1 base, with 15 bases between. The CDR3 bases are TGTGCCGGCTCGACATCGGGGTCCTACGAGCAGTACTTC. Translating gives CAGSTSGSYEQYF. Full variable domain (missing parts from reference TRBV2 and TRBJ2-7): EPEVTQTPSHQVTQMGQEVILRCVPISNHLYFYWYRQILGQKVEFLVSFYNNEISEKSEIFDDQFSVERPDGSNFTLKIRSTKLEDSAMYFCAGSTSGSYEQYFGPGTRLTVT.

V usage is TRBV6-5 and J usage is TRBJ2-5; 8 bases map to TRBD2. CDR1 and CDR2 (germline): MNHEY, SVGAGI. The length of the CDR3 is 16 residues. V shed 0 bases and J 5 bases; nucleotides not matched to a gene: 8. The CDR3 DNA reads as TGTGCCAGCAGTTACTCGAGCGGGGGTATATGGGAGACCCAGTACTTC. It encodes CASSYSSGGIWETQYF.

In this sample, this clone turned up a few times. The chain links TRBV7-3 to TRBJ2-5, with 7 nucleotides matching TRBD2. The J segment lost 4 bases and the V segment lost 5 bases, leaving 10 bases of the junction unmatched. The CDR3 spans 15 residues. In germline, CDR1 is SGHTA, CDR2 FQGTGA. CDR3 sequence (DNA): TGTGCCAGCAGCCCAAACAGCGGGGTGCCAGAGACCCAGTACTTC. This translates into CASSPNSGVPETQYF.

This clone was observed many times. The chain carries TRBV7-3 and TRBJ1-2; D may be TRBD1 (6 bases). This CDR3 comprises 14 residues. V lost 6 bases and J lost 4, with 15 bases in between. Germline V lookup: CDR1 SGHTA, CDR2 FQGTGA. CDR3 DNA: TGTGCCAGCAGTCGACAGGCGCCTTCCTATGGCTACACCTTC. This codes for CASSRQAPSYGYTF.

This clone was observed at least ten times. The chain is built from TRBV5-1 and TRBJ1-1; D is possibly TRBD1 (6 bases). Germline V lookup: CDR1 SGHRS, CDR2 YFSETQ. The V and J ends lost 2 bases and 3 bases respectively, with 11 bases between them. The CDR3 length is 14 residues. CDR3 amino acids: CASSLRGTDTEAFF. For the CDR3, the DNA is TGCGCCAGCAGCTTAAGGGGGACGGACACTGAAGCTTTCTTT.

This clone has a count of ten or more. V is TRBV6-6 and J is TRBJ2-3; 12 positions match TRBD2. Germline V gene lookup returns CDR1 MNHNY and CDR2 SVGAGI (reference sequence). The J segment lost 2 bases and the V segment lost 5 bases, leaving 5 bases of the junction unmatched. The CDR3 contains 16 residues. The CDR3 sequence is CASSLAGGSFTDTQYF. The CDR3 nucleotides read TGTGCCAGCAGTCTAGCGGGAGGGAGTTTCACAGATACGCAGTATTTT.